A selection of T cell receptor beta chains follows, all from one sample in a study of cytomegalovirus exposure and HLA in healthy donors. The table came from immunoSEQ multiplex PCR; TCRdb's copy has only in-frame clones and leaves some out. The sample has 120,000 to 150,000 clones, nearly 85% seen once. Material: PBMCs. The receptors were gathered from a male donor in good health and CMV-seronegative. The CDR3 runs from the conserved cysteine through the conserved F or W. The D gene is left open where the match is weak. Not every row has a clone size; where given, it reads once, few, many or a size class.

D gene	V gene	clone size	J gene	CDR3 protein	CDR3 DNA
TRBD1	TRBV4-1	.	TRBJ1-2	CASSETTGRYYGYTF	TGCGCCAGCAGCGAGACGACAGGGAGGTACTATGGCTACACCTTC
TRBD2	TRBV15	.	TRBJ2-1	CATSRDPRLAGERTYNEQFF	TGTGCCACCAGCAGAGATCCGAGACTAGCGGGGGAGAGAACCTACAATGAGCAGTTCTTC
.	TRBV6-5	once	TRBJ2-3	CASSEDTDTQYF	TGTGCCAGCAGTGAGGACACAGATACGCAGTATTTT
TRBD1	TRBV2	.	TRBJ1-2	CARKTGPGGYTF	TGTGCCAGGAAGACAGGGCCGGGTGGCTACACCTTC
TRBD2	TRBV5-6	once	TRBJ2-5	CASSSSGTSGGKLEETQYF	TGTGCCAGCAGCTCCTCCGGGACTAGCGGGGGGAAGTTGGAAGAGACCCAGTACTTC
TRBD2	TRBV27	.	TRBJ2-1	CASSLTTSAYNEQFF	TGTGCCAGCAGTTTAACGACTAGCGCGTACAATGAGCAGTTCTTC
.	TRBV29-1	.	TRBJ2-2	CSVTYTGELFF	TGCAGCGTGACATACACCGGGGAGCTGTTTTTT
TRBD2	TRBV30	few	TRBJ2-2	CAWSDRLADTGELFF	TGTGCCTGGAGTGACAGACTAGCCGACACCGGGGAGCTGTTTTTT
TRBD1	TRBV7-6	once	TRBJ2-7	CASSMEGQGWGEQYF	TGTGCCAGCAGCATGGAGGGACAGGGGTGGGGAGAGCAGTACTTC
TRBD2	TRBV30	.	TRBJ2-7	CAWSVTSGEPYEQYF	TGTGCCTGGAGTGTTACTAGCGGCGAACCCTACGAGCAGTACTTC
.	TRBV27	.	TRBJ2-5	CASSPPQGKGQYF	TGTGCCAGCAGTCCTCCCCAGGGGAAGGGCCAGTACTTC
TRBD1	TRBV5-4	.	TRBJ1-1	CASSLRQGATGAFF	TGTGCCAGCAGCTTGAGGCAGGGGGCGACGGGAGCTTTCTTT
TRBD1	TRBV7-9	.	TRBJ2-2	CASSLGDRNTGELFF	TGTGCCAGCAGCTTAGGGGACAGAAACACCGGGGAGCTGTTTTTT
.	TRBV7-8	.	TRBJ1-2	CASSLGLGDYTF	TGTGCCAGCAGCTTAGGACTAGGGGACTACACCTTC
.	TRBV4-1	.	TRBJ1-1	CASSQDRGETEAFF	TGCGCCAGCAGCCAAGACAGGGGAGAGACTGAAGCTTTCTTT
TRBD1	TRBV5-1	.	TRBJ1-2	CASSPPGQGVDGYTF	TGCGCCAGCAGCCCGCCGGGACAGGGAGTAGATGGCTACACCTTC
TRBD1	TRBV19	.	TRBJ2-7	CASSPQGQGRSYEQYF	TGTGCCAGTAGTCCTCAGGGACAGGGACGTTCCTACGAGCAGTACTTC
.	TRBV27	once	TRBJ2-4	CASRKGQRSFAKNIQYF	TGTGCCAGCAGAAAGGGGCAAAGAAGTTTCGCCAAAAACATTCAGTACTTC
.	TRBV7-2	.	TRBJ1-1	CASRMVSGRTEAFF	TGTGCCAGCAGAATGGTGAGCGGCAGGACTGAAGCTTTCTTT
TRBD2	TRBV28	.	TRBJ2-7	CASRVGLAGAHEQYF	TGTGCCAGCAGGGTAGGACTAGCGGGAGCCCACGAGCAGTACTTC
.	TRBV7-2	.	TRBJ2-7	CASSLRPGDVYEQYF	TGTGCCAGCAGCTTAAGACCAGGGGACGTCTACGAGCAGTACTTC
.	TRBV6-5	.	TRBJ1-2	CASSYSSAGVIGYTF	TGTGCCAGCAGTTACTCGTCAGCAGGGGTGATCGGCTACACCTTC
.	TRBV6-5	.	TRBJ1-1	CASSYSISVSRFEAFF	TGTGCCAGCAGTTACTCGATTTCTGTCTCGCGGTTTGAAGCTTTCTTT
TRBD2	TRBV7-2	.	TRBJ2-2	CASSLGLAVGELFF	TGTGCCAGCAGCTTGGGACTAGCGGTCGGGGAGCTGTTTTTT
.	TRBV7-8	.	TRBJ1-5	CASSPHFKDRSYSNQPQHF	TGTGCCAGCAGCCCTCATTTTAAAGACAGAAGCTATAGCAATCAGCCCCAGCATTTT
TRBD1	TRBV4-1	once	TRBJ2-7	CASSVDRGGYEQYF	TGCGCCAGCAGCGTCGACAGGGGTGGGTACGAGCAGTACTTC
TRBD2	TRBV9	few	TRBJ2-7	CASSVATGGYEQYF	TGTGCCAGCAGCGTAGCTACGGGGGGGTACGAGCAGTACTTC
TRBD2	TRBV4-1	.	TRBJ2-1	CASSQAWTSVHEQFF	TGCGCCAGCAGCCAGGCATGGACTAGCGTACATGAGCAGTTCTTC
TRBD1	TRBV2	.	TRBJ2-2	CASERVRGTGELFF	TGTGCCAGCGAGAGGGTCAGGGGGACCGGGGAGCTGTTTTTT
.	TRBV25-1	once	TRBJ2-7	CASSGSYEQYF	TGTGCCAGCAGTGGCAGCTACGAGCAGTACTTC
TRBD1	TRBV6-1	few	TRBJ2-7	CASSPGTGVGEQYF	TGTGCCAGCAGTCCCGGGACAGGGGTGGGAGAGCAGTACTTC
TRBD1	TRBV5-5	.	TRBJ1-1	CASSSRQGATNTEAFF	TGTGCCAGCAGCTCCAGACAGGGGGCGACGAACACTGAAGCTTTCTTT
TRBD2	TRBV11-2	.	TRBJ2-1	CASIPPGLAAYNEQFF	TGTGCCAGCATCCCCCCGGGACTAGCGGCCTACAATGAGCAGTTCTTC